Presented here are 18 T cell receptor beta chains from one specimen sequenced in a study of PD-1 blockade in classical Hodgkin lymphoma (dated by TCRdb to 2020 to 2022). Library preparation used the immunoSEQ multiplex PCR assay. TCRdb holds this immuneACCESS table with in-frame rearrangements only. Some clones are missing; in checked studies, unresolved V genes explain under half, and the rest has no known cause. The sample table lists 23,000 or so clones, approximately 85% of them with a count of one. Of the sample, about an eighth is held by the ten largest clones. The sample's time point, from its label and the paper: cycle 4 day 1 (C4D1), after around six weeks of nivolumab. Every trial patient had relapsed after autologous stem cell transplantation, and cohorts A, B and C differed in prior brentuximab vedotin exposure. The input for sequencing was peripheral blood mononuclear cells (PBMCs), taken before the fourth cycle of nivolumab. The receptors were gathered from a human donor with classical Hodgkin lymphoma.

The chain employs TRBV30 and TRBJ1-1; 7 nucleotides match TRBD1. Germline CDR1 is GTSNPN and CDR2 is SVGIG (reference sequence). This CDR3 is built from 14 residues. CDR3 protein: CAYDRAGGHTEAFF. CDR3 DNA: TGTGCGTATGACAGGGCTGGGGGACACACTGAAGCTTTCTTT.

The chain is built from TRBV11-2 and TRBJ2-1; D possibly uses TRBD1 or TRBD2 (6 bases each). V dropped 0 bases and J dropped 5 bases, with 11 bases sitting between them. CDR3 length equals 15 residues. CDR1 and CDR2 (germline): SGHAT, FQNNGV. Here the CDR3 reads CASSLDPGGHNEQFF. As DNA, the CDR3 is TGTGCCAGCAGCTTAGATCCCGGGGGCCACAATGAGCAGTTCTTC. Looking up the rest from reference TRBV11-2 and TRBJ2-1 gives the full variable domain: EAGVAQSPRYKIIEKRQSVAFWCNPISGHATLYWYQQILGQGPKLLIQFQNNGVVDDSQLPKDRFSAERLKGVDSTLKIQPAKLEDSAVYLCASSLDPGGHNEQFFGPGTRLTVL.

The rearrangement uses TRBV28 and TRBJ1-6; D not resolved. Germline V CDR1 and CDR2: MDHEN, SYDVKM. Trimming shortened V by 1 base and J by 7 bases, and 11 bases separated the two germline ends. The length of the CDR3 is 15 residues. CDR3 coding DNA: TGTGCCAGCAGTTTATACGGCAGTTCAAATTCACCCCTCCACTTT. Protein sequence: CASSLYGSSNSPLHF.

The chain uses TRBV11-3 and TRBJ2-1, with TRBD2 matching 8 bases. Germline CDR1 reads SGHNT; CDR2 reads YENEEA. Losses at the gene ends were 5 bases for V and 7 bases for J; bases not matched to a gene: 1. The CDR3 totals 12 residues. CDR3 residues: CASSPGGNEQFF. CDR3 sequence (DNA): TGTGCCAGCAGCCCGGGGGGGAATGAGCAGTTCTTC. Drawing the rest from reference TRBV11-3 and TRBJ2-1, the complete variable domain is EAGVVQSPRYKIIEKKQPVAFWCNPISGHNTLYWYLQNLGQGPELLIRYENEEAVDDSQLPKDRFSAERLKGVDSTLKIQPAELGDSAVYLCASSPGGNEQFFGPGTRLTVL.

This clone is a singleton in its sample. The chain joins TRBV6-5 to TRBJ2-1; 11 nucleotides line up with TRBD2. V trimming: 8 bases; J trimming: 7 bases; junction bases outside the gene matches: 7. The V gene's germline CDR1 is MNHEY and CDR2 SVGAGI. CDR3 length equals 14 residues. The CDR3: CASGSSGRRNEQFF. For the CDR3, the DNA is TGTGCCAGCGGGTCTAGCGGGAGGAGGAATGAGCAGTTCTTC.

This chain uses TRBV11-1 with TRBJ1-1; no firm D call. The V and J ends lost 2 bases and 3 bases respectively, with 10 bases between them. The CDR3 is 14 amino acids. The germline V gene has CDR1 SGHAT and CDR2 FQDESV (reference sequence). CDR3 nucleotides: TGTGCCAGCAGCTTAAGTTATGGGTACACTGAAGCTTTCTTT. As protein: CASSLSYGYTEAFF.

The gene calls are TRBV14 and TRBJ2-1, with a weak D call TRBD2 (5 bases). V lost 2 bases and J lost 2, with 10 bases in between. Germline CDR1 is SGHDN and CDR2 is FVKESK. This CDR3 contains 15 residues. The CDR3 spells CASSQWEIPYNEQFF. The CDR3 DNA follows: TGTGCCAGCAGCCAATGGGAGATCCCCTACAATGAGCAGTTCTTC.

The chain combines TRBV27 with TRBJ1-5, with D tentatively TRBD1 (5 bases). V shed 2 bases and J shed 6 bases, with 8 bases lying between them. Germline V gene sequence: CDR1 MNHEY, CDR2 SMNVEV (reference sequence). The CDR3 totals 13 residues. The CDR3 is CASSLRGIQPQHF. The CDR3, as DNA: TGTGCCAGCAGTTTACGGGGGATTCAGCCCCAGCATTTT.

V gene TRBV19 combines with J gene TRBJ2-5; tentative D call: TRBD1 (5 bases). This CDR3 is built from 15 residues. CDR1 and CDR2 (germline): LNHDA, SQIVND (reference sequence). Deletions cut 4 bases from V and 2 bases from J, with 14 bases between. CDR3 protein: CASSKSGAGQETQYF. The CDR3 bases are TGTGCCAGTAGTAAAAGTGGGGCAGGACAAGAGACCCAGTACTTC.

This rearrangement joins TRBV5-1 to TRBJ2-3, with TRBD2 matching over 8 bases. The germline V gene has CDR1 SGHRS and CDR2 YFSETQ. V shed 5 bases, J shed 5 bases, and the junction held 7 bases outside the gene matches. The CDR3 is made up of 14 amino acids. CDR3 in amino acids: CASRAGGAGDTQYF. The CDR3 bases are TGCGCCAGCAGGGCCGGGGGGGCCGGAGATACGCAGTATTTT.

This chain joins TRBV19 and TRBJ2-2; a weak D match, TRBD1 (7 bases). Trimming took off 5 bases at V and 4 bases at J, with 17 bases between the two ends. This CDR3 has 16 amino acids. The V gene's germline CDR1 is LNHDA and CDR2 SQIVND (reference sequence). The CDR3 spells CASSRQGGGPTGELFF. The CDR3 DNA sequence: TGTGCCAGTAGTCGACAGGGTGGGGGGCCCACCGGGGAGCTGTTTTTT.

The rearrangement links TRBV7-9 to TRBJ1-1, with no clear D. The V gene's germline CDR1 is SEHNR and CDR2 FQNEAQ (reference sequence). This CDR3 spans 14 amino acids. V shed 3 bases and J shed 0 bases, with 8 bases lying between them. DNA of the CDR3: TGTGCCAGCAGCTTGGGCAACATGAACACTGAAGCTTTCTTT. Its translation: CASSLGNMNTEAFF.

The V gene is TRBV10-1, the J gene TRBJ2-1; possible D gene TRBD1, 5 bases. Trimming pared 2 bases from V and 5 bases from J, leaving 13 bases between. Germline-derived CDR1 and CDR2 are WNHNN and SYGVQD (reference sequence). The CDR3 is 15 residues long. CDR3 DNA: TGCGCCAGCAGTGAGAACAGGTCTGAGGACAATGAGCAGTTCTTC. Translating it yields CASSENRSEDNEQFF.

This chain connects TRBV15 to TRBJ2-7, with D perhaps matching TRBD1 or TRBD2 (5 bases each). V gave up 0 bases and J gave up 3 bases, with 12 bases separating them. CDR1 is LNHNV, CDR2 YYDKDF, per germline (reference sequence). CDR3 size: 15 residues. The CDR3 DNA is TGTGCCACCAGCAGAGATCCGGGGCTAGGCTACGAGCAGTACTTC. Translation: CATSRDPGLGYEQYF.

V is TRBV30 and J is TRBJ2-7; 7 bases agree with TRBD1. Germline CDR1 is GTSNPN and CDR2 is SVGIG (reference sequence). The trim removed 3 bases at V and 3 bases at J, leaving 14 bases unmatched. The CDR3 consists of 16 residues. The CDR3 DNA follows: TGTGCCTGGAGCAGGCCGCCAGGGGGTTCCTACTACGAGCAGTACTTC. Its translation is CAWSRPPGGSYYEQYF.

The chain is built from TRBV6-5 and TRBJ2-1; TRBD2 matches 7 bases. The V segment lost 6 bases and the J segment 6 bases; nucleotides outside the gene matches: 8. The germline gives CDR1 MNHEY, CDR2 SVGAGI. The CDR3 totals 14 residues. CDR3 protein: CASSLGLPGNEQFF. The CDR3 coding sequence is TGTGCCAGCAGCCTGGGACTACCGGGCAATGAGCAGTTCTTC.

The chain joins TRBV7-3 to TRBJ1-2; D remains unclear. CDR3 length: 16 residues. V was trimmed by 5 bases and J by 0 bases, leaving 16 bases between them. Germline V gene data show CDR1 as SGHTA and CDR2 as FQGTGA. CDR3 nucleotide sequence: TGTGCCAGCAGCGGAAGACTTCTCGTAGCTAACTATGGCTACACCTTC. It encodes CASSGRLLVANYGYTF.

The chain combines TRBV6-1 with TRBJ2-7, with D perhaps matching TRBD1 (5 bases). The germline V gene has CDR1 MNHNS and CDR2 SASEGT. CDR3 length: 15 amino acids. Trimming stripped 0 bases from V and 0 bases from J, with 9 bases between. The CDR3 reads CASSEALDNSYEQYF. The CDR3 DNA reads as TGTGCCAGCAGTGAAGCGCTGGACAACTCCTACGAGCAGTACTTC.